Listed below are T cell receptor beta chains from one sample, sequenced in a study of blood T cell repertoires in COVID-19. Measured with immunoSEQ multiplex PCR; TCRdb has only the in-frame clones, and not every one. This table has more than 200,000 clones, 75% to 95% appearing once. The sequencing input was PBMCs or T cells enriched from blood (not recorded which). These receptors were taken from a woman aged 18-29 years who had recovered from COVID-19. Each CDR3 is given with its conserved first and last residue. A D gene is named only where the DNA matches it firmly. Rows give clone size only sometimes, using once, few, many, or a class for an expanded clone.

v_call	j_call	clone_size	d_call	cdr3_nt	cdr3_aa
TRBV7-2	TRBJ1-2	-	-	TGTGCCAGCAGCTTCCCCCCGACAGATCTTAGGGGAGGCTACACCTTC	CASSFPPTDLRGGYTF
TRBV15	TRBJ1-4	-	-	TGTGCCACCAGCAGAGACAGGGGAGCTAATGAAAAACTGTTTTTT	CATSRDRGANEKLFF
TRBV4-1	TRBJ1-2	-	-	TGCGCCAGCAGCCAAGGGGGGCGCTTTTCGGGCACCTTC	CASSQGGRFSGTF
TRBV27	TRBJ1-2	-	-	TGTGCCAGCAGCCCCTCTTTGGCAGGTGGCTATGGCTACACCTTC	CASSPSLAGGYGYTF
TRBV5-1	TRBJ1-1	-	TRBD1	TGCGCCAGCAGCCGCGACAGGGTCGCGTCCGTAGCTTTCTTT	CASSRDRVASVAFF
TRBV27	TRBJ2-5	-	-	TGTGCCAGCAGTCCTATTCAGGGGACCCAGTACTTC	CASSPIQGTQYF
TRBV18	TRBJ1-2	-	TRBD1	TGTGCCAGCTCACCACAGGGGGCGGACTATGGCTACACCTTC	CASSPQGADYGYTF
TRBV6-6	TRBJ2-7	-	TRBD1	TGTGCCAGCAGTCCCATGACAGGGGGGGGGATCTCCTACGAGCAGTACTTC	CASSPMTGGGISYEQYF
TRBV5-1	TRBJ2-1	-	TRBD1	TGCGCCAGCAGCCGGACAGGGGCCAGCTCCTACAATGAGCAGTTCTTC	CASSRTGASSYNEQFF
TRBV7-9	TRBJ2-7	-	TRBD1	TGTGCCAGCAGCTCAGGACAGGGGGCCTACGAGCAGTACTTC	CASSSGQGAYEQYF
TRBV28	TRBJ1-4	-	-	TGTGCCAGCACTTCTACGGGTAGAGGCGAAAAACTGTTTTTT	CASTSTGRGEKLFF
TRBV7-3	TRBJ1-2	-	TRBD1	TGTGCCAGCAGCAAACAGGGGATTAACGGCTACACCTTC	CASSKQGINGYTF
TRBV5-5	TRBJ2-5	-	TRBD1	TGTGCCAGCAGCTCGACAGGGTTGGAAGAGACCCAGTACTTC	CASSSTGLEETQYF
TRBV5-5	TRBJ1-1	few	TRBD1	TGTGCCAGCAGCTCTCAGGGGGCATGGACTGAAGCTTTCTTT	CASSSQGAWTEAFF
TRBV12-3/TRBV12-4	TRBJ2-4	-	-	TGTGCCAGCAGTTTGGTCGGCGGGAACATTCAGTACTTC	CASSLVGGNIQYF
TRBV5-1	TRBJ2-1	-	TRBD1	TGCGCCAGCAGCCACACATCTCCGGGACAGCACAATGAGCAGTTCTTC	CASSHTSPGQHNEQFF
TRBV7-8	TRBJ2-1	few	-	TGTGCCAGCAGCTTCGGTCCCAATGAGCAGTTCTTC	CASSFGPNEQFF
TRBV10-3	TRBJ2-7	-	-	TGTGCCACAACGGGACAAAAATACGAGCAGTACTTC	CATTGQKYEQYF
TRBV4-1	TRBJ1-4	-	-	TGCGCCAGCAGCCAAGCTCTAACGGGTGAAAAACTGTTTTTT	CASSQALTGEKLFF
TRBV2	TRBJ2-1	-	-	TGTGCCAGCAGTGGGTTGTTATCCACGAGCTCCTACAATGAGCAGTTCTTC	CASSGLLSTSSYNEQFF
TRBV11-2	TRBJ2-7	-	TRBD2	TGTGCCAGCAGCTTAGTGGGACTAGAGGTGTTCTACGAGCAGTACTTC	CASSLVGLEVFYEQYF
TRBV4-1	TRBJ2-7	-	TRBD2	TGCGCCAGGAGCCGGGGGCGGGAGGCTTCCTACGAGCAGTACTTC	CARSRGREASYEQYF
TRBV29-1	TRBJ1-2	-	-	TGCAGCGCTTTCTACAGGAATGGCTACACCTTC	CSAFYRNGYTF
TRBV18	TRBJ2-1	-	-	TGTGCCAGCTCACCACCGGCGAGGCAGTCGGGGAATGAGCAGTTCTTC	CASSPPARQSGNEQFF
TRBV14	TRBJ1-1	-	-	TGTGCCAGCAGCGAAGTCAGCCCAGGCTTATGGGCTGAAGCTTTCTTT	CASSEVSPGLWAEAFF
TRBV11-3	TRBJ2-1	-	-	TGTGCCAGCAGCCCCCATCTAGCGTCCAATGAGCAGTTCTTC	CASSPHLASNEQFF
TRBV6-5	TRBJ1-2	-	-	TGTGCCAGCAGTTACTCAAGGCGGGTTGCCCATGGCTACACCTTC	CASSYSRRVAHGYTF
TRBV3-1/TRBV3-2	TRBJ2-1	-	TRBD2	TGTGCCAGCAGCCAGCGGGAGCGATCCTACAATGAGCAGTTCTTC	CASSQRERSYNEQFF
TRBV9	TRBJ1-5	-	-	TGTGCCAGCAGCGTAGCGGGGGGATTGGGTCAGCCCCAGCATTTT	CASSVAGGLGQPQHF
TRBV4-1	TRBJ2-1	-	TRBD1	TGCGCCAGCAGCCAATTGGGACAGGGGTCCTACAATGAGCAGTTCTTC	CASSQLGQGSYNEQFF
TRBV7-2	TRBJ2-1	-	TRBD2	TGTGCCAGCAGCTCGACGACTAGCGGGAGGGCAGAGCAGTTCTTC	CASSSTTSGRAEQFF
TRBV10-3	TRBJ1-1	-	-	TGTGCCATCAGTGAGTTTACAGACCTGAACACTGAAGCTTTCTTT	CAISEFTDLNTEAFF
TRBV6-5	TRBJ2-7	-	TRBD1	TGTGCCAGCGGCAGGACAGGGGGCGCTTACTACGAGCAGTACTTC	CASGRTGGAYYEQYF
TRBV5-1	TRBJ2-3	-	TRBD2	TGCGCCAGCAGCGTAGCGGGGGGGCTAACGAGCACAGATACGCAGTATTTT	CASSVAGGLTSTDTQYF
TRBV7-4	TRBJ1-1	-	-	TGTGCCAGCAGTTCCCGTGGGCAGGGACTGGGAACTGAAGCTTTCTTT	CASSSRGQGLGTEAFF
TRBV19	TRBJ2-3	-	-	TGTGCCAGTAGCTGGACTAGCACAGATACGCAGTATTTT	CASSWTSTDTQYF
TRBV7-2	TRBJ1-6	-	-	TGTGCCAGCAGACTCCCAGGGTTTAATTCACCCCTCCACTTT	CASRLPGFNSPLHF